Each of the 12 T cell receptor beta chains below was sequenced from the same sample in a study of T cell clonality in common variable immunodeficiency. The table came from immunoSEQ multiplex PCR; TCRdb's copy has only in-frame clones and leaves some out. Singletons are absent from the sample, which has about 64,000 clones. The specimen was peripheral blood mononuclear cells. All receptors come from a person aged 18 to 75 in good health.

This clone has ten or more counts. With the read ending 3 residues before the CDR3 end, the germline J gene is used to fill in that end. The chain carries TRBV5-4 and TRBJ1-2; 8 nucleotides align to TRBD1. The CDR3 has 14 amino acids. V lost 4 bases, J lost 4 bases, and 6 bases stayed unmatched. Germline CDR1 is SGHNT and CDR2 is YYREEE (reference sequence). CDR3 region: CASSQTGGIYGYTF. The DNA read from the CDR3 is TGTGCCAGCAGCCAAACAGGGGGAATCTATGGC.

This clone came up many times. The read falls 3 residues short of the CDR3 end, and the missing part is taken from the germline J gene. J is TRBJ1-1 and V is TRBV18, with D possibly matching TRBD1 (6 bases). The ends were cut back, 4 bases at V and 1 base at J, with 7 bases in the middle. CDR1 is KGHSH and CDR2 is LQKENI in the germline V gene. This CDR3 spans 13 amino acids. The part of the CDR3 DNA that was read is TGTGCCAGCTCACAGGGGGAGAACACTGAA. This codes for CASSQGENTE. The whole CDR3 reads CASSQGENTEAFF.

Many counts were recorded for this clone. The read ends 3 residues shy of where the CDR3 ends; the end is completed using the germline J gene. V is TRBV5-6 and J is TRBJ2-7, with D unclear. Trimming cost V 1 base and J 4 bases, with 12 bases left between them. There are 14 residues in the CDR3. Germline V gives CDR1 SGHDT, CDR2 YYEEEE. The sequenced CDR3 bases are TGTGCCAGCAGCTTGTCGGGTAATGTTTACGAG. Protein sequence: CASSLSGNVYE. The whole CDR3 sequence is CASSLSGNVYEQYF. Combining the CDR3 with reference TRBV5-6 and TRBJ2-7 gives the whole variable domain DAGVTQSPTHLIKTRGQQVTLRCSPKSGHDTVSWYQQALGQGPQFIFQYYEEEERQRGNFPDRFSGHQFPNYSSELNVNALLLGDSALYLCASSLSGNVYEQYFGPGTRLTVT.

This clone was observed at least ten times. Read coverage stops 3 residues before the CDR3 terminus; the germline J gene supplies the remainder. The chain employs TRBV2 and TRBJ2-1; D is unresolved. The CDR3 consists of 10 residues. The V gene lost 8 bases and the J gene lost 9 bases, with 8 bases spanning the gap. In germline, CDR1 is SNHLY, CDR2 FYNNEI. CDR3 loop: CASSRREQFF. CDR3 DNA (partial): TGTGCCAGCTCTAGGCGTGAG.

This clone occurred many times. The CDR3 is cut off 3 residues early in the read; its end comes from the germline J gene. This chain links TRBV2 with TRBJ2-3; TRBD1 aligns across 8 bases. This CDR3 has 15 residues. CDR1 and CDR2 (germline): SNHLY, FYNNEI. Trimming took 2 bases from V and 2 from J; bases not matched to a gene: 3. The DNA read from the CDR3 is TGTGCCAGCAGTGAAACGGGACAGGTCACAGATACG. It codes for CASSETGQVTDT. The whole CDR3 is CASSETGQVTDTQYF. Complete variable domain (other parts from reference TRBV2 and TRBJ2-3): EPEVTQTPSHQVTQMGQEVILRCVPISNHLYFYWYRQILGQKVEFLVSFYNNEISEKSEIFDDQFSVERPDGSNFTLKIRSTKLEDSAMYFCASSETGQVTDTQYFGPGTRLTVL.

This clone showed up many times. The CDR3 goes on 3 residues after the read ends, and that part is filled in from the germline J gene. The V call is TRBV30, the J call TRBJ1-2; TRBD1 aligns across 8 bases. Germline assignment: CDR1 GTSNPN and CDR2 SVGIG (reference sequence). Trimming at V came to 2 bases and at J to 4 bases, leaving 6 bases not matched to a gene. The length of the CDR3 is 14 residues. CDR3 residues: CAWSPSGGFYGYTF. The covered CDR3 bases are TGTGCCTGGAGTCCGTCAGGGGGCTTCTATGGC.

This clone came up many times. The CDR3 end is not reached by the read, which stops 3 residues before it; the germline J gene fills it in. The chain employs TRBV20-1 and TRBJ2-3; perhaps TRBD2 as D (6 bases). This CDR3 is built from 14 residues. Germline CDR1 and CDR2: DFQATT and SNEGSKA (reference sequence). Deletions cut 5 bases from V and 2 bases from J, with 14 bases between. The CDR3 here is CSASGLFPTDTQYF. The sequenced CDR3 bases are TGCAGTGCTTCTGGACTATTCCCCACAGATACG.

There are many counts of this clone. The CDR3 goes on 3 residues after the read ends, and that part is filled in from the germline J gene. The rearrangement joins TRBV19 to TRBJ2-1; possibly TRBD1 for D (5 bases). The germline gives CDR1 LNHDA, CDR2 SQIVND (reference sequence). The germline V and J ends were trimmed by 5 bases and 0 bases, with 14 bases remaining between them. CDR3 length equals 16 residues. The CDR3 protein is CASSCLRVSSYNEQFF. Incomplete CDR3 DNA: TGTGCCAGTAGTTGCCTCAGGGTGAGCTCCTACAATGAG.

This clone was counted at least ten times. The sequence runs out 3 residues before the end of the CDR3; the remainder is reconstructed from the germline J gene. The chain has TRBV14 and TRBJ1-1, with D possibly matching TRBD1 (5 bases). The germline V gene has CDR1 SGHDN and CDR2 FVKESK. This CDR3 region has 14 residues. With 0 bases removed from V and 4 bases from J, the gap between germline ends came to 9 bases. The CDR3 spells CASSQEGGGTEAFF. Incomplete CDR3 DNA: TGTGCCAGCAGCCAAGAGGGGGGGGGCACTGAA.

This clone was seen many times. The read ends 3 residues before the CDR3 terminus; that terminus is restored from the germline J gene. The V call is TRBV5-1, the J call TRBJ1-1; D uncertain. Germline CDR1 SGHRS, CDR2 YFSETQ. CDR3 length equals 12 residues. The sequenced CDR3 bases are TGCGCCAGCAGCTTAATTGAGACAGAA. Protein sequence: CASSLIETE. The whole CDR3 sequence reads CASSLIETEAFF.

This clone occurred many times. The read ends 3 residues shy of where the CDR3 ends; the end is completed using the germline J gene. This sequence joins TRBV19 and TRBJ2-2; 7 nucleotides align to TRBD1. The V and J ends lost 6 bases and 7 bases, in that order; junction bases with no gene match: 11. This CDR3 contains 15 residues. Germline V gene lookup returns CDR1 LNHDA and CDR2 SQIVND (reference sequence). The CDR3 is CASRARQGANGELFF. CDR3 bases read: TGTGCCAGTAGAGCCCGACAGGGTGCAAACGGGGAG.

This clone came up many times. The read is 3 residues too short to cover the CDR3 end, so that end is filled in from the germline J gene. The chain links TRBV29-1 to TRBJ1-2; tentatively, D is TRBD1 (5 bases). The CDR3 extends over 19 amino acids. Between the trimmed V and J ends, which lost 4 bases and 5 bases, there was a span of 32 bases. From germline, CDR1 is SQVTM and CDR2 ANQGSEA. Partial CDR3 DNA: TGCAGCGTTGGAGACCTAACTGGGGCAGGGTTTGATTTTCTGTATGGC. Translation: CSVGDLTGAGFDFLYG. The CDR3 as a whole reads CSVGDLTGAGFDFLYGYTF.